The clone carrying this TCR beta chain was found once. The sample comes from a study of OX40 agonist ivuxolimab in advanced cancers. Looked up from germline, CDR1 is SGHRS and CDR2 is YFSETQ. V lost 4 bases, J lost 6 bases, and 17 bases stayed unmatched. The CDR3 is 17 residues long. Generated by immunoSEQ multiplex PCR, the TCRdb table keeps only in-frame clones and is missing some. The table has tens of thousands of clones, 80% to 90% seen once. V usage is TRBV5-1 and J usage is TRBJ2-7, with 9 bases identical to TRBD2. The specimen comprised CD4+ or CD8+ T cells sorted from blood, sampled in a trial of the OX40 agonist ivuxolimab. The TCR comes from an adult with an advanced solid tumor such as melanoma, head and neck, liver or kidney cancer. Written as DNA, the CDR3 is TGCGCCAGCAGCAGGGGTAGCGGGAGTACAAGGGGCTCCGAGCAGTACTTC. Translating gives CASSRGSGSTRGSEQYF.